These 11 T cell receptor beta chains came from one sample sequenced in a study of T-cell memory formation after mild COVID-19. Each CDR3 protein is one row after TCRdb ran MiXCR on the 5' RACE reads. The sample consists of some 350,000 distinct CDR3 sequences, 13% of them appearing once. Material: PBMCs or a T cell subset sorted from them (not recorded which). The receptors here all came from a young man who had mild COVID-19 (a few samples of this study predate the infection). Cell type and time point are not known.

To note about this clonotype: The junction does not match germline at one end; this may be a read error. In nucleotides, the CDR3 is TGTGCCAGCAGCCCCCGGCGGGTGAATAGCACAGATACGAAGTATTTT. Encoded protein: CASSPRRVNSTDTKYF. The rearrangement uses TRBV9 and TRBJ2-3; possible D gene TRBD2, 5 bases. The CDR3 loop spans 16 amino acids. Germline assignment: CDR1 SGDLS and CDR2 YYNGEE.

There are many counts of this clonotype. The chain uses TRBV7-2 and TRBJ2-3; the D gene is possibly TRBD2 (5 bases). V was cut by 2 bases and J by 2 bases, with 11 bases left in between. The CDR3 contains 15 residues. Germline CDR1 SGHTA, CDR2 FQGNSA. The chain's CDR3 is CASSLRWEITDTQYF. In DNA, the CDR3 is TGTGCCAGCAGCTTACGGTGGGAGATCACAGATACGCAGTATTTT.

The gene calls are TRBV12-3 or TRBV12-4 and TRBJ2-7; D unresolved. V lost 6 bases to trimming and J lost 0 bases, with 12 bases between them. The CDR3 totals 14 residues. The CDR3 loop reads CASRPGVLSYEQYF. The CDR3 nucleotides read TGTGCCAGCAGGCCTGGAGTTCTCTCCTACGAGCAGTACTTC.

The V and J genes are TRBV4-1 and TRBJ1-2; 7 bases line up with TRBD1. CDR1 and CDR2 from the germline V gene are MGHRA and YSYEKL. V lost 1 base, J lost 5 bases, and 7 bases stayed unmatched. The CDR3 contains 15 residues. The CDR3 DNA is TGCGCCAGCAGCCAAGGTCGGGACAGAGGTTATGGCTACACCTTC. Its translation: CASSQGRDRGYGYTF.

The chain is built from TRBV4-3 and TRBJ1-1; D call uncertain. The V end was cut by 0 bases, the J end by 1 base, with 6 bases between. Germline V gene lookup returns CDR1 LGHNA and CDR2 YSLEER. The CDR3 covers 14 residues. The CDR3 DNA follows: TGCGCCAGCAGCCAAGATCCAAGGAACACTGAAGCTTTCTTT. Its protein is CASSQDPRNTEAFF.

This clonotype was recorded a few times. The rearrangement uses TRBV7-2 and TRBJ2-6; TRBD2 might be the D (5 bases). The CDR3 is made up of 17 amino acids. Germline V lookup: CDR1 SGHTA, CDR2 FQGNSA. V lost 2 bases and J lost 0, with 11 bases in between. The CDR3 is CASSLPRGYSGANVLTF. CDR3 coding DNA: TGTGCCAGCAGCTTACCCCGCGGGTACTCTGGGGCCAACGTCCTGACTTTC.

The sample holds a few counts of this clonotype. This chain connects TRBV4-3 to TRBJ1-2; D is unresolved. The CDR3 has 15 amino acids. V lost 0 bases and J 1 base, leaving 9 bases between the germline ends. CDR1 LGHNA and CDR2 YSLEER come from the germline V gene. DNA for the CDR3: TGCGCCAGCAGCCAAGATCAGAGCCATAACTATGGCTACACCTTC. It is translated as CASSQDQSHNYGYTF.

This chain's CDR3 is CATSGNHPLKTQYF. CDR3 nucleotides: TGTGCCACCAGCGGAAACCATCCCCTGAAGACCCAGTACTTC. The V and J genes are TRBV15 and TRBJ2-5; no firm D call. Trimming removed 5 bases from V and 6 bases from J, with 16 bases in between. The CDR3 has 14 residues. Looked up from germline, CDR1 is LNHNV and CDR2 is YYDKDF (reference sequence).

This clonotype appeared a few times. The gene calls are TRBV1 and TRBJ2-7. TRBV1 is a recognized pseudogene. The CDR3 consists of 13 residues. The CDR3 reads CTSSQGSSYEQYV. The DNA for the CDR3 is TGCACCAGCAGCCAAGGGAGCTCCTACGAGCAGTACGTC.

Concerning this clonotype itself: The junction differs from germline at one of its ends, possibly a read error. The rearrangement links TRBV7-7 to TRBJ2-5, with D perhaps matching TRBD2 (5 bases). This CDR3 has 15 residues. In germline, CDR1 is SSHAT, CDR2 FNYEAQ (reference sequence). CDR3 DNA sequence: TGTGCTAGCACCCGGGGTTTAAACCTCCAAGAGACCCAGTACTTC. The encoded protein is CASTRGLNLQETQYF.

This clonotype was observed a handful of times. The rearrangement joins TRBV20-1 to TRBJ1-2, with D tentatively TRBD1 (5 bases). This CDR3 has 13 amino acids. CDR1 DFQATT and CDR2 SNEGSKA come from the germline V gene (reference sequence). Trimming took 6 bases from V and 5 from J, leaving 16 bases between them. Here the CDR3 reads CSALRAGKYGYTF. The DNA for the CDR3 is TGCAGTGCGCTACGTGCAGGGAAGTATGGCTACACCTTC.